This T cell receptor beta chain was sequenced in a study of cytomegalovirus exposure and HLA in healthy donors (TCRdb year 2017). For context, the study as a whole: In an earlier analysis of roughly 590 of the donors, 276 Gb of sequence data and some 100 million unique TCR beta sequences from 150 million to 200 million T cells were reported. Of the approximately 400 genotyped donors, over 70% fell in the genetic ancestry cluster associated with self-reported Caucasian donors. Both class I and class II loci were covered by HLA typing, at four-digit resolution. Four or five DR-DQ haplotypes were treated as single units for association and clustering because of strong linkage in the cohort. To decide whether each TCR beta V gene segment behaved as functional or pseudogenic, an earlier analysis of over 500 of the donors relied on high-throughput TCR beta sequencing. On average, around 200,000 unique TCR beta nucleotide sequences were sequenced per donor among about 400 genotyped donors of the cohort, with roughly 18% of those sequences being non-productive. A later genetic analysis took genome-wide SNP genotypes for about 55% of the roughly 670 donors and used that subset as a discovery cohort. Donor age, sex, ethnicity and CMV serostatus were compiled together with the repertoire data. The study aimed to test whether signatures of past pathogen exposure could be identified by cataloging public T cell receptors. The study combined high-throughput TCR immunosequencing, statistical association of individual TCRs with disease status, and machine learning to predict cytomegalovirus infection status. Using immunosequencing, the study profiled T cell repertoires from some 670 subjects and related those repertoires to cytomegalovirus serostatus. Typing coverage varied by locus: roughly 620-640 donors for A, B, C, DRB1 and DQB1; roughly 560 for DQA1; more than 600 for DPA1; 400 to 480 for DPB1. Every repertoire in the discovery cohort had been generated on one and the same sequencing platform. Besides the first cohort of 500 to 700 subjects, a separate validation cohort made up of 90 to 150 different subjects was used. To study patterns of TCR occurrence, a later analysis re-analyzed previously published TCR beta repertoires from 550 to 800 donors and added high-resolution HLA genotyping. The later analysis used no new phenotypic data to find candidate immune exposures, relying instead on TCR beta sequences and their occurrence across donors. Roughly 300 gigabases of sequencing data and approximately 85 million unique TCR sequences were included in an early release covering several hundred HLA-typed donors. General findings and caveats noted by the study authors: Because counts were too low, around 18 rarely observed V segments, including chromosome 9 orphons, were left out of the earlier analysis of about 500 of the donors. In vitro tests confirmed that a few of the cytomegalovirus-associated TCR beta chains recognize cytomegalovirus antigens. HLA typing was unavailable for some donors at each locus, so association tests used only the typed subset. Immune exposure information for the cohort was limited to CMV serostatus. In a later genetic analysis, a missense DCLRE1C variant was associated with V-gene and J-gene trimming of TCR beta chains, and the association was replicated in an independent cohort. According to a later genetic analysis, donors in an Asian-associated ancestry cluster had fewer N-insertions in productive TCRs than the approximately 610-donor mean. In the study, 150 to 200 TCR beta chains were listed as associated with cytomegalovirus. In an earlier analysis of roughly 500 of the donors, most TCR beta V segments appeared in productive rearrangements about 87% or about 30% of the time, broadly matching IMGT annotations. In this cohort, only TCR beta chains were sequenced, and detectable features were limited by the absence of alpha or paired-chain data. In a later analysis, HLA-associated TCR beta chains were found to be more clonally expanded and to have lower generation probabilities than equally common non-associated chains. The authors suggested that the approach could potentially be extended to other disease states and immunological phenotypes. When HLA alleles, especially DR and DQ, strongly co-occurred, TCR associations were difficult to assign to individual alleles. Linkage disequilibrium might explain the correlated functional status among segregating V segments, but an unknown experimental factor could not be ruled out. A cluster of highly shared sequence variants was judged likely to represent a technical artifact of the sequencing pipeline. The classifier was reported to diagnose cytomegalovirus status with high specificity and sensitivity in both the original cohort and the validation cohort. Because the 87-base-pair reads could not distinguish some IMGT-functional V segments, including TRBV6-2 and TRBV6-3, those segments were excluded. In a later analysis, the rate of TCR association differed among HLA loci, with DRB1 alleles having the most associated TCRs and HLA-C alleles having the fewest. A later analysis reported that several top co-occurrence clusters appeared linked to parvovirus B19, influenza, CMV and Epstein-Barr virus. A further reported finding was that TCR beta sequences accurately predicted the HLA-A and HLA-B alleles for most subjects in the first cohort. According to a later analysis, most CMV-associated TCR beta chains appeared to be HLA-restricted, and the HLA associations seemed to be driven largely by CMV exposure. A later analysis associated 15,000 to 20,000 TCR beta sequences with specific HLA alleles at a false discovery rate of 0.05. Presence/absence analyses assumed roughly uniform sequencing depth across donors, an assumption that may not hold. Across donors, most TCR sequences were observed very rarely, whereas some public TCRs were present in many individuals.

The method behind the library was the immunoSEQ multiplex PCR assay. For the multiplex PCR, a mixture combining 60 forward primers for TCR Vbeta segments and 13 reverse primers for TCR Jbeta segments was used. A multiplex PCR assay on genomic DNA amplified the CDR3 region of rearranged TCR beta genes. Amplified TCR beta libraries were sequenced as 87-base-pair reads on the Illumina HiSeq System. The paper's processing steps were these. Across the roughly 640 repertoires, a later analysis counted some 80 million unique TCR beta chains, 9 million to 14 million of which were shared by at least two donors. To remove PCR and sequencing errors, raw reads were error-corrected and collapsed into unique sequences using a nearest-neighbor algorithm that merged closely related sequences. Alignment of CDR3 sequences to IMGT reference sequences was used to assign V, D and J gene segments. Each retained sequence needed at least a six-nucleotide match to both a V gene segment and a J gene segment. A rearrangement was called productive if the CDR3 had no stop codons and remained in frame with V and J, and every other rearrangement was called non-productive. CDR3 was defined by IMGT convention, running from the second conserved V-encoded cysteine to the conserved J-encoded phenylalanine. In an earlier analysis of around 570 of the donors, sequences lacking an unambiguous match to a single V gene segment were excluded. In an earlier analysis of several hundred of the donors, V segments were called functional above 56.7% productive rearrangements and were called segregating when the between-donor standard deviation exceeded 5%. A statistical classification framework was built for diagnosing cytomegalovirus status from the catalog of TCR beta chain sequences. In a later analysis, V and J genes were assigned by comparing TCR nucleotide sequences against IMGT/GENE-DB human TR gene sequences. Using the TCRdist pipeline, a later analysis assigned CDR3 sequences along with most-parsimonious VDJ recombination scenarios. In a later analysis, every TCR beta chain was defined by the combination of its CDR3 amino acid sequence and its V-gene family, and reads without a unique V-gene family were dropped. As a way to deal with suspected cross-contamination and a sequencing artifact, a later analysis dropped roughly 600 nucleotide sequences that were highly shared and had low generation probability. A later analysis calculated a clonal expansion index for each public chain from normalized within-repertoire ranks of inferred template counts. In a later analysis, generation probabilities were computed using a VDJ recombination model fitted to out-of-frame rearrangements, and the results were checked against IGoR. A later analysis scored TCR-TCR, TCR-HLA and TCR-CMV co-occurrence with hypergeometric tests, applying a repertoire-size bias correction to TCR pairs. To estimate false discovery rates, a later analysis permuted the HLA or CMV assignments 20 times. In a later analysis, co-occurring TCRs were grouped using DBSCAN, and TCRdist sequence similarity was added for clustering within HLA-allele-positive subsets. For co-occurrence clustering, repertoires with fewer than 30,000 or more than 120,000 public chains were excluded, along with roughly 5 repertoires with anomalous nucleotide sharing. The table comes from immuneACCESS by way of TCRdb, which keeps in-frame sequences with V and J called. Part of the clones is missing from these tables; in studies checked, under half for an unresolved V gene and the rest for unknown reasons. V and J calls and clone size are as listed in that table; D and trimming were resolved from the DNA. The sample data list tens of thousands of clones, and roughly 85% of these were observed just once. The ten largest make up approximately 11% of the sample.

The cohort consisted of some 670 healthy bone marrow donors. At the time of sampling, all cohort members were nominally healthy, though unrecorded immune exposures were likely present. The donor was CMV seronegative and belonged to the group of roughly 330 seronegative cohort members. Every donor gave a peripheral blood sample, and the peripheral blood mononuclear cells from that sample were used for TCR beta sequencing. Genomic DNA was extracted from the blood cell samples with the Qiagen DNeasy Blood Extraction Kit. This clone was seen just once. This receptor's antigen is unknown. No base quality values were provided; no much bigger clone lies one nucleotide off. According to the germline V gene (reference sequence), CDR1 reads LNHDA and CDR2 reads SQIVND. There are 16 amino acids in the CDR3, from cysteine to phenylalanine inclusive. Kept here is only the CDR3 DNA, which spans 48 bases and is read in frame from base 1. V is pruned by 4 bases and J by 1 base, leaving 9 bases of the junction without a gene match.

Sequencing was done on a sample of PBMCs. The chain uses TRBV19 and TRBJ1-1; the junction holds 7 bases that match TRBD1. This TCR was sampled from a female donor in good health and CMV-seronegative. The nucleotides read TGTGCCAGTAGTAGCCTACAGGGGCGCGGGAACACTGAAGCTTTCTTT. The translation is CASSSLQGRGNTEAFF.